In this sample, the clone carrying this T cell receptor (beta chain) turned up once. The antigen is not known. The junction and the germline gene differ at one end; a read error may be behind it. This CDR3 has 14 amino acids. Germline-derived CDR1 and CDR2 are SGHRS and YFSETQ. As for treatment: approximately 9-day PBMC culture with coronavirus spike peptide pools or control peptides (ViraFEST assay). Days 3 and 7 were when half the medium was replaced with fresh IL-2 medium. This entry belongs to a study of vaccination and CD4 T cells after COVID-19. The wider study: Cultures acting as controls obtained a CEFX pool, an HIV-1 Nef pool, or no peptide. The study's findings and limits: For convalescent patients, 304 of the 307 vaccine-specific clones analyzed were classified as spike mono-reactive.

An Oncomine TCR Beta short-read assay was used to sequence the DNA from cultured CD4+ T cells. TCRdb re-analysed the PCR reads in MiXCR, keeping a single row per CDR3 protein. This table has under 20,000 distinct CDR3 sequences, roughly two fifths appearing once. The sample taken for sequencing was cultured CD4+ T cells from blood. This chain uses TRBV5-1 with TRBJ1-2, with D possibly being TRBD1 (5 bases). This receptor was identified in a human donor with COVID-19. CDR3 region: CASSYQGDAYGYTF. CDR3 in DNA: TGCGCCAGCAGCTACCAAGGGGATGCCTATGGTTACACCTTC.